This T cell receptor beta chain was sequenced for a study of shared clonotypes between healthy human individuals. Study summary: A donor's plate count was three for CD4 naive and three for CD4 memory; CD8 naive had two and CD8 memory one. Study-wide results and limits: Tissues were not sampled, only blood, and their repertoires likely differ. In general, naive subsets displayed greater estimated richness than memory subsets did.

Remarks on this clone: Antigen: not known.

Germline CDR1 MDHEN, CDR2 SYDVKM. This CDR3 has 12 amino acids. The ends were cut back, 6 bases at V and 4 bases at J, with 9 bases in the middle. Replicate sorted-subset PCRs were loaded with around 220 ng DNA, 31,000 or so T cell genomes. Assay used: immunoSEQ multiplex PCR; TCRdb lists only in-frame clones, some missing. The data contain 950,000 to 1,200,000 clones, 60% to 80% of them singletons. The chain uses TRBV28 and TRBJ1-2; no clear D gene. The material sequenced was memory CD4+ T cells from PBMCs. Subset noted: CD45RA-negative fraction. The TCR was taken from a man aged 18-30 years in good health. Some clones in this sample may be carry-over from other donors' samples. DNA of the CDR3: TGTGCCAGCAGGATAGACGGCTATGGCTACACCTTC. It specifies CASRIDGYGYTF.